These T cell receptor beta chains were read from a single sample in a study of cytomegalovirus exposure and HLA in healthy donors. The assay was immunoSEQ multiplex PCR, and TCRdb's table has in-frame clones only and misses some. Of approximately 140,000 clones in the sample, roughly four fifths were seen once. Sequenced input: PBMCs. The receptors come from a boy between 10 and 17 years old in good health and CMV-seronegative. Both conserved end residues are part of each CDR3. The order of the fields is J gene, clone size, D gene, V gene, CDR3 protein, CDR3 DNA. A D gene is named only where the DNA matches it firmly. Rows may omit the clone size; those that give it use once, few, many or a size class.

J: TRBJ2-7
size: .
D: TRBD2
V: TRBV7-2
CDR3: CASSLGPPGGHEQYF
DNA: TGTGCCAGCAGCTTAGGCCCTCCGGGGGGTCACGAGCAGTACTTC

J: TRBJ2-7
size: .
D: TRBD1
V: TRBV2
CDR3: CASSEAVLGGGYEQYF
DNA: TGTGCCAGCAGTGAAGCGGTTTTAGGGGGCGGGTACGAGCAGTACTTC

J: TRBJ1-5
size: .
D: .
V: TRBV5-6
CDR3: CASSLYVGGGSNQPQHF
DNA: TGTGCCAGCAGCTTGTATGTCGGGGGAGGGAGCAATCAGCCCCAGCATTTT

J: TRBJ2-5
size: .
D: .
V: TRBV5-8
CDR3: CASSGQETQYF
DNA: TGTGCCAGTTCGGGACAAGAGACCCAGTACTTC

J: TRBJ1-5
size: .
D: TRBD1
V: TRBV6-5
CDR3: CASSERTGTQPQHF
DNA: TGTGCCAGCAGTGAACGGACAGGGACTCAGCCCCAGCATTTT

J: TRBJ2-1
size: few
D: .
V: TRBV19
CDR3: CASSSSQGRAYNEQFF
DNA: TGTGCCAGTAGTAGTTCACAGGGAAGGGCCTACAATGAGCAGTTCTTC

J: TRBJ2-4
size: .
D: .
V: TRBV11-3
CDR3: CASSSPGAKNIQYF
DNA: TGTGCCAGCAGCTCCCCGGGGGCCAAAAACATTCAGTACTTC

J: TRBJ2-4
size: .
D: .
V: TRBV2
CDR3: CASSDVGGEVKNIQYF
DNA: TGTGCCAGCAGTGATGTGGGAGGTGAGGTCAAAAACATTCAGTACTTC

J: TRBJ2-7
size: .
D: .
V: TRBV6-6
CDR3: CASSYLTTGEQYF
DNA: TGTGCCAGCAGTTACCTTACGACTGGGGAGCAGTACTTC

J: TRBJ2-5
size: .
D: TRBD2
V: TRBV2
CDR3: CASGYRLAGGETQYF
DNA: TGTGCCAGCGGGTATAGACTAGCGGGAGGGGAGACCCAGTACTTC

J: TRBJ2-7
size: .
D: TRBD1
V: TRBV5-6
CDR3: CASSPGGQGGYEQYF
DNA: TGTGCCAGCAGCCCGGGCGGACAGGGGGGTTACGAGCAGTACTTC